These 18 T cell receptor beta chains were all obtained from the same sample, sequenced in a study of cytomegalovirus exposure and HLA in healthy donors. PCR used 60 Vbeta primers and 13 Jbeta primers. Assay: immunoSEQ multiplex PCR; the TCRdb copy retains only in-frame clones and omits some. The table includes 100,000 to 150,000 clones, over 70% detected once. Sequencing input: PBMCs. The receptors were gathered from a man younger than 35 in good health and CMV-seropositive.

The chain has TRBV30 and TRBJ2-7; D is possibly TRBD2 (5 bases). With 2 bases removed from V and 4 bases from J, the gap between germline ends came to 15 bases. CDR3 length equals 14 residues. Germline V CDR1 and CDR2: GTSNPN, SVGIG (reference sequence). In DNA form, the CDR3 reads TGTGCCTGGAGTCCCCTTTTATGGAGGTACGAGCAGTACTTC. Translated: CAWSPLLWRYEQYF.

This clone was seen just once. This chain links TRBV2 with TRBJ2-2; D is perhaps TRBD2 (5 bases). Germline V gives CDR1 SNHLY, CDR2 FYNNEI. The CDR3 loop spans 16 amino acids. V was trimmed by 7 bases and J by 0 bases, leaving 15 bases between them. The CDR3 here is CASIREPEPNTGELFF. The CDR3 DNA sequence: TGTGCCAGCATAAGGGAGCCAGAGCCGAACACCGGGGAGCTGTTTTTT.

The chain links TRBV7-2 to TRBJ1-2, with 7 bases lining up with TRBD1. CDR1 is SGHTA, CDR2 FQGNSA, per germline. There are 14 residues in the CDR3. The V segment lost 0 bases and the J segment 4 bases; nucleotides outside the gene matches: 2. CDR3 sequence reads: CASSLARDSYGYTF. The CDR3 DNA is TGTGCCAGCAGCTTAGCTCGGGACAGCTATGGCTACACCTTC.

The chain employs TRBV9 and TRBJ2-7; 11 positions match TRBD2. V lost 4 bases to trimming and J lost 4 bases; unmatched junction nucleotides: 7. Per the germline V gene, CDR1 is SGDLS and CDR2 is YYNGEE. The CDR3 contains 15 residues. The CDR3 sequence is CASSPAGTSGYEQYF. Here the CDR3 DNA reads TGTGCCAGCAGCCCAGCGGGGACTAGCGGTTACGAGCAGTACTTC. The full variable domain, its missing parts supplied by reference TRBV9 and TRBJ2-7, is DSGVTQTPKHLITATGQRVTLRCSPRSGDLSVYWYQQSLDQGLQFLIQYYNGEERAKGNILERFSAQQFPDLHSELNLSSLELGDSALYFCASSPAGTSGYEQYFGPGTRLTVT.

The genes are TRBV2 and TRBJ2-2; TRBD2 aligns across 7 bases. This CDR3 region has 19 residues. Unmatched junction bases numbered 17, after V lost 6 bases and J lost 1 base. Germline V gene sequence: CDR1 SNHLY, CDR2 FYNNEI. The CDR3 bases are TGTGCCAGCAGCCGACCTCTTCAAGCGGGACCGAAGAACACCGGGGAGCTGTTTTTT. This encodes CASSRPLQAGPKNTGELFF.

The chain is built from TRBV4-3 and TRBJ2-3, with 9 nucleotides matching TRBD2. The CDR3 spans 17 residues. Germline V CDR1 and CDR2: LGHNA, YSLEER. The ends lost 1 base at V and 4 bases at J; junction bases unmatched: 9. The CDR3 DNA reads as TGCGCCAGCAGCCAAGCGGCGATGCCTAGCGGGGCAGATACGCAGTATTTT. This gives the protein CASSQAAMPSGADTQYF.

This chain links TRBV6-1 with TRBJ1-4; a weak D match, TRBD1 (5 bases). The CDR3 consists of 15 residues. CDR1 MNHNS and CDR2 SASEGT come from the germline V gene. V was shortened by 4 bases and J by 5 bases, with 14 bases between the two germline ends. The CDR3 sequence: CASSGGPGLNEKLFF. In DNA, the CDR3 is TGTGCCAGCAGTGGGGGACCGGGACTGAATGAAAAACTGTTTTTT.

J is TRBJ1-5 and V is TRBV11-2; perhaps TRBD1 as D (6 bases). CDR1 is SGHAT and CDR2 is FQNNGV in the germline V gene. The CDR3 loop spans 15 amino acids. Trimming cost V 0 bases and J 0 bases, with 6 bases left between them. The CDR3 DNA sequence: TGTGCCAGCAGCTTAGACAGGGGTAGCAATCAGCCCCAGCATTTT. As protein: CASSLDRGSNQPQHF.

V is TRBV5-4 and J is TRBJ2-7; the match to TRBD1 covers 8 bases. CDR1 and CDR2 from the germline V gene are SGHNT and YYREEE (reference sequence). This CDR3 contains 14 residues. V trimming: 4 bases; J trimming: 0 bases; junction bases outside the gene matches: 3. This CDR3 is CASSVDRGSYEQYF. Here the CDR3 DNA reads TGTGCCAGCAGCGTCGACAGGGGCTCCTACGAGCAGTACTTC. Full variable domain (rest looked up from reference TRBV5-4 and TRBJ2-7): ETGVTQSPTHLIKTRGQQVTLRCSSQSGHNTVSWYQQALGQGPQFIFQYYREEENGRGNFPPRFSGLQFPNYSSELNVNALELDDSALYLCASSVDRGSYEQYFGPGTRLTVT.

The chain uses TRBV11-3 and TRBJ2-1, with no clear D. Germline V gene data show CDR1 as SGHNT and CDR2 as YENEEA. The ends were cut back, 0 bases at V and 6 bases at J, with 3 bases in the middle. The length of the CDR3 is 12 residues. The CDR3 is CASSLDRNEQFF. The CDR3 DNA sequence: TGTGCCAGCAGCTTAGATCGCAATGAGCAGTTCTTC.

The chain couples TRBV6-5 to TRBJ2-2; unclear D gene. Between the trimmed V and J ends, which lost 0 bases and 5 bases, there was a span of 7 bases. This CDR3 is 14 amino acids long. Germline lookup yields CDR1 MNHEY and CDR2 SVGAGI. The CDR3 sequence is CASSYSRITGELFF. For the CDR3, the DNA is TGTGCCAGCAGTTACTCCAGGATTACCGGGGAGCTGTTTTTT.

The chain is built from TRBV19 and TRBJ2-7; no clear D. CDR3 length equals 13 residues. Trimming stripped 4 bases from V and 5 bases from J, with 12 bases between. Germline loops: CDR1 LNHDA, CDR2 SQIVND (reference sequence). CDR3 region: CASSTTHFNEQYF. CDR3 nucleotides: TGTGCCAGTAGTACAACCCACTTTAACGAGCAGTACTTC.

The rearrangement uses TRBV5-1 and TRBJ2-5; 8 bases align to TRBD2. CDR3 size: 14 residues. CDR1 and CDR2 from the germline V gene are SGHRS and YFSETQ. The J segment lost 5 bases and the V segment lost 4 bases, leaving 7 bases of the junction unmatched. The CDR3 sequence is CASSPTGGSETQYF. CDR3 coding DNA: TGCGCCAGCAGCCCCACGGGAGGGTCGGAGACCCAGTACTTC. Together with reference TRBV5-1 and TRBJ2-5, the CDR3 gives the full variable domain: KAGVTQTPRYLIKTRGQQVTLSCSPISGHRSVSWYQQTPGQGLQFLFEYFSETQRNKGNFPGRFSGRQFSNSRSEMNVSTLELGDSALYLCASSPTGGSETQYFGPGTRLLVL.

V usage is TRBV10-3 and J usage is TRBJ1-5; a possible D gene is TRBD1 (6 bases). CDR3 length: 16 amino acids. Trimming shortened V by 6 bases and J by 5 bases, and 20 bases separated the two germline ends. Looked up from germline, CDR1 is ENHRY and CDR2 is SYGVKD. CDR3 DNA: TGTGCCATCAGAGACCGACAGGCTATGAGGGATCAGCCCCAGCATTTT. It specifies CAIRDRQAMRDQPQHF.

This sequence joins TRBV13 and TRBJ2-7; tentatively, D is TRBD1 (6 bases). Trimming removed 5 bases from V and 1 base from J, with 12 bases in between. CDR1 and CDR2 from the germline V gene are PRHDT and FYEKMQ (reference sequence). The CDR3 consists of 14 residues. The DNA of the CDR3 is TGTGCCAGCAGCCTCCGACAGGAATCCTACGAGCAGTACTTC. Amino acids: CASSLRQESYEQYF.

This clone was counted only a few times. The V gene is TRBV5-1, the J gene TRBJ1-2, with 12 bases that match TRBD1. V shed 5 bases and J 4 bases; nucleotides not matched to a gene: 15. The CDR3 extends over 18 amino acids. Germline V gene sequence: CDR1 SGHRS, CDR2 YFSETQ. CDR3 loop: CASSPIGDRGQPFYGYTF. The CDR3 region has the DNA TGCGCCAGCAGTCCTATCGGGGACAGGGGGCAACCGTTCTATGGCTACACCTTC.

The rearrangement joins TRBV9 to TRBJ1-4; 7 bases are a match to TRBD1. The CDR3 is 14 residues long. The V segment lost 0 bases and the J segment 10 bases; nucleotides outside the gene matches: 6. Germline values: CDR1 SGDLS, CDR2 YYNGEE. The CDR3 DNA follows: TGTGCCAGCAGCGTAGATACAGGGGACCGAAAACTGTTTTTT. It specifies CASSVDTGDRKLFF.

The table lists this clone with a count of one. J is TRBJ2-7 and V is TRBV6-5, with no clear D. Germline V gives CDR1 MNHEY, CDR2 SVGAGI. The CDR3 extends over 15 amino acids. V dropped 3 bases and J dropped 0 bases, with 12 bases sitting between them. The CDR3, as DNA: TGTGCCAGCAGTTATCGTGGGCCAAGCTCCTACGAGCAGTACTTC. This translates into CASSYRGPSSYEQYF.